This T cell receptor (beta chain) was identified in a study of cytomegalovirus exposure and HLA in healthy donors. Germline loops: CDR1 SGDLS, CDR2 YYNGEE. Losses at the gene ends were 3 bases for V and 6 bases for J; bases not matched to a gene: 12. CDR3 length equals 17 residues. Regarding this clone: The antigen remains undetermined.

Findings and limits, study-wide: A missense variant in DCLRE1C was later tied to TCR beta V- and J-gene trimming. In a later analysis, 17,000 or so TCR beta sequences were associated with HLA alleles at 0.05 false discovery rate. TRBV6-2, TRBV6-3 and some other V segments were excluded as indistinguishable. Most subjects had HLA-A and HLA-B alleles reportedly predicted accurately by TCR beta sequences.

In the PCR, 60 Vbeta and 13 Jbeta primers were used. Profiling relied on immunoSEQ multiplex PCR, and the TCRdb table lists in-frame clones only, not all of them. The table shows about 100,000 clones, with approximately 72% occurring only once. J is TRBJ1-6 and V is TRBV9, with TRBD1 matching over 7 bases. Sample: PBMCs. The receptor was derived from a man aged 35-49 years in good health and CMV-seropositive. The CDR3 region is CASSAPPGDSFNSPLHF. CDR3 in DNA: TGTGCCAGCAGCGCTCCCCCTGGGGACAGCTTTAATTCACCCCTCCACTTT.